The rows below give T cell receptor beta chains drawn from one sample of a study of post-analysis software for immune sequencing data. TCRdb itself ran the PCR reads through MiXCR, one entry per CDR3 protein. The sample includes 380,000 or so distinct CDR3 sequences, less than 35% of them seen just once. Sequenced input: blood. These receptors were taken from a girl between 5 and 17 years old with multiple sclerosis. The CDR3 runs from the conserved cysteine through the conserved F or W. A D gene is named only where the DNA matches it firmly. Clone size, where shown, is once, few, many, or a class for clones that have expanded.

d_gene | abundance | j_gene | v_gene | CDR3nt | CDR3aa
TRBD2 | few | TRBJ2-5 | TRBV6-2/TRBV6-3 | TGTGCCAGCAGTTACGTCAGGACTAGCCCATCCTCGGAGACCCAGTACTTC | CASSYVRTSPSSETQYF
NA | NA | TRBJ2-7 | TRBV4-2 | TGTGCCAGCAGCCAACCCTTCGGCACCTACGAGCAGTACTTC | CASSQPFGTYEQYF
NA | NA | TRBJ2-1 | TRBV5-6 | TGTGCCAGCAGCTTGTATGGGGACCCCTACAATGAGCAGTTCTTC | CASSLYGDPYNEQFF
NA | NA | TRBJ2-3 | TRBV11-2 | TGTGCCAGCAGCTCCCCCGGGACGGCACCAGATACGCAGTATTTT | CASSSPGTAPDTQYF
NA | NA | TRBJ1-2 | TRBV5-1 | TGCGCCAGCGGTGAACAGGGAAACTATGGCTACACCTTC | CASGEQGNYGYTF
NA | few | TRBJ2-1 | TRBV11-2 | TGTGCCAGCAGTTTCAATGAGCAGTTCTTC | CASSFNEQFF
NA | many | TRBJ1-2 | TRBV5-6 | TGTGCCAGCAGCTTGGGACGGAACTATGGCTACACCTTC | CASSLGRNYGYTF
NA | NA | TRBJ1-4 | TRBV7-9 | TGTGCCAGCAGCGCCCGGGACCGATATGAAAAACTGTTTTTT | CASSARDRYEKLFF
TRBD1 | NA | TRBJ2-3 | TRBV7-3 | TGTGCCAGCAGCCCCCAGACAGGGGGCACAGATACGCAGTATTTT | CASSPQTGGTDTQYF
NA | NA | TRBJ1-2 | TRBV27 | TGTGCCAGCAGTTCAAACGCGTTACGGGGGTATGGCTACACCTTC | CASSSNALRGYGYTF
TRBD1 | NA | TRBJ2-3 | TRBV6-1 | TGTGCCAGCAGAGACAGGGGGCGAAAGTCTACAGATACGCAGTATTTT | CASRDRGRKSTDTQYF
NA | few | TRBJ1-4 | TRBV7-2 | TGTGCCAGCAGCCCGACAGGCGATCCTGAAAAACGGTTTTTT | CASSPTGDPEKRFF
NA | few | TRBJ2-5 | TRBV7-2 | TGTGCCAGCAGCTTAGAGGTTCAAGAGACCCAGTACTTC | CASSLEVQETQYF
NA | NA | TRBJ1-1 | TRBV30 | TGTGCCTGGAGGCGTGCGAGAACTGAAGCTTTCTTT | CAWRRARTEAFF
NA | NA | TRBJ2-3 | TRBV12-3/TRBV12-4 | TGTGCCAGCAGTTTGGGTGGGCTAACGGCTTCTTACACAGATACGCAGTATTTT | CASSLGGLTASYTDTQYF
NA | few | TRBJ1-4 | TRBV29-1 | TGCAGCGTTGATGGGGGCTTGGGTGAAAAACTGTTTTTT | CSVDGGLGEKLFF
NA | NA | TRBJ2-5 | TRBV12-3/TRBV12-4 | TGTGCCAGCAGTCCCATAGGACGTGCCGTAGAGACCCAGTACTTC | CASSPIGRAVETQYF
NA | few | TRBJ1-1 | TRBV5-1 | TGCGCCAGCAGAGAGGGAGTCAACACTGAAGCTTTCTTT | CASREGVNTEAFF
NA | NA | TRBJ1-1 | TRBV12-3/TRBV12-4 | TGTGCCAGCAGTCATATCGGGGGGGACATCACTGAAGCTTTCTTT | CASSHIGGDITEAFF
TRBD1 | few | TRBJ1-2 | TRBV10-3 | TGTGCCATCAGTGGCCCGGGACAGTCCTATGGCTACACCTTC | CAISGPGQSYGYTF
NA | few | TRBJ1-5 | TRBV4-1 | TGCGCCAGCAGCTACTACGCTGGCAATCAGCCCCAGCATTTT | CASSYYAGNQPQHF
TRBD1 | NA | TRBJ1-6 | TRBV7-9 | TGTGCCAGCAGCCTCGGACAGGGTGAGGATAATTCACCCCTCCACTTT | CASSLGQGEDNSPLHF
NA | NA | TRBJ1-5 | TRBV20-1 | TGCAGTGCAAAACGACCGGATAGCAATCAGCCCCAGCATTTT | CSAKRPDSNQPQHF
NA | few | TRBJ1-6 | TRBV6-5 | TGTGCCAGCAGTTACAGCTCCTATAATTCACCCCTCCACTTT | CASSYSSYNSPLHF
NA | NA | TRBJ1-5 | TRBV6-5 | TGTGCCAGCAGTACCCGGGGAGGGATCCAGCCCCGGCATTTT | CASSTRGGIQPRHF
NA | NA | TRBJ2-1 | TRBV5-1 | TGCGCCAGCAGCTTGGAAGCGCTCCACTACAATGAGCAGTTCTTC | CASSLEALHYNEQFF
NA | few | TRBJ2-5 | TRBV9 | TGCGCCAGCAGCGTAGGCGGCGGGGTGGGACAAGAGACCCGGTACTTC | CASSVGGGVGQETRYF
NA | NA | TRBJ1-2 | TRBV28 | TGTGCTGTCGGACGGTCCCAGGGCTACGCCTTC | CAVGRSQGYAF
NA | few | TRBJ2-1 | TRBV5-1 | TGCGCCAGCAGCTTAGTACAGGGGAGGAACAATGAGCAGTTCTTC | CASSLVQGRNNEQFF
NA | NA | TRBJ2-2 | TRBV5-1 | TGCGCCAGCAGCGTAGGACAGAACACCGGGGAGCTGTTTTTT | CASSVGQNTGELFF
NA | NA | TRBJ2-7 | TRBV12-3/TRBV12-4 | TGTGCCAGCAGTTTAATGGGGGACTTCACCTACGAGCAGTACTTC | CASSLMGDFTYEQYF
NA | NA | TRBJ2-5 | TRBV12-3/TRBV12-4 | TGTGCCAGCAGCTCTTCCGCTGTGGAGACCCAGTACTTC | CASSSSAVETQYF
NA | NA | TRBJ1-2 | TRBV7-9 | TGTGCCAGCGATGGCTACACCTTC | CASDGYTF
TRBD2 | NA | TRBJ2-7 | TRBV19 | TGTGCCAGTAGTATTTCCCTAGCGGACGGTTACGAGCAGTACTTC | CASSISLADGYEQYF
NA | NA | TRBJ1-2 | TRBV18 | TGTGCCAGCTCACCACCGAGGGGGGCGTATGGCTACACCTTC | CASSPPRGAYGYTF
NA | NA | TRBJ2-7 | TRBV4-1 | TGCGCCAGCAGCCAGACCCTTCTTGCAGGGGGGGCTGCCTACGAGCAGTACTTC | CASSQTLLAGGAAYEQYF
NA | NA | TRBJ2-5 | TRBV4-3 | TGCGCCAGCAGCCACGCTGGGGGGGCCGATGAGACCCAGTACTTC | CASSHAGGADETQYF
TRBD2 | many | TRBJ2-1 | TRBV5-1 | TGCGCCAGCAGCTCTCTAGCGGGGGGACTCAATGAGCAGTTCTTC | CASSSLAGGLNEQFF